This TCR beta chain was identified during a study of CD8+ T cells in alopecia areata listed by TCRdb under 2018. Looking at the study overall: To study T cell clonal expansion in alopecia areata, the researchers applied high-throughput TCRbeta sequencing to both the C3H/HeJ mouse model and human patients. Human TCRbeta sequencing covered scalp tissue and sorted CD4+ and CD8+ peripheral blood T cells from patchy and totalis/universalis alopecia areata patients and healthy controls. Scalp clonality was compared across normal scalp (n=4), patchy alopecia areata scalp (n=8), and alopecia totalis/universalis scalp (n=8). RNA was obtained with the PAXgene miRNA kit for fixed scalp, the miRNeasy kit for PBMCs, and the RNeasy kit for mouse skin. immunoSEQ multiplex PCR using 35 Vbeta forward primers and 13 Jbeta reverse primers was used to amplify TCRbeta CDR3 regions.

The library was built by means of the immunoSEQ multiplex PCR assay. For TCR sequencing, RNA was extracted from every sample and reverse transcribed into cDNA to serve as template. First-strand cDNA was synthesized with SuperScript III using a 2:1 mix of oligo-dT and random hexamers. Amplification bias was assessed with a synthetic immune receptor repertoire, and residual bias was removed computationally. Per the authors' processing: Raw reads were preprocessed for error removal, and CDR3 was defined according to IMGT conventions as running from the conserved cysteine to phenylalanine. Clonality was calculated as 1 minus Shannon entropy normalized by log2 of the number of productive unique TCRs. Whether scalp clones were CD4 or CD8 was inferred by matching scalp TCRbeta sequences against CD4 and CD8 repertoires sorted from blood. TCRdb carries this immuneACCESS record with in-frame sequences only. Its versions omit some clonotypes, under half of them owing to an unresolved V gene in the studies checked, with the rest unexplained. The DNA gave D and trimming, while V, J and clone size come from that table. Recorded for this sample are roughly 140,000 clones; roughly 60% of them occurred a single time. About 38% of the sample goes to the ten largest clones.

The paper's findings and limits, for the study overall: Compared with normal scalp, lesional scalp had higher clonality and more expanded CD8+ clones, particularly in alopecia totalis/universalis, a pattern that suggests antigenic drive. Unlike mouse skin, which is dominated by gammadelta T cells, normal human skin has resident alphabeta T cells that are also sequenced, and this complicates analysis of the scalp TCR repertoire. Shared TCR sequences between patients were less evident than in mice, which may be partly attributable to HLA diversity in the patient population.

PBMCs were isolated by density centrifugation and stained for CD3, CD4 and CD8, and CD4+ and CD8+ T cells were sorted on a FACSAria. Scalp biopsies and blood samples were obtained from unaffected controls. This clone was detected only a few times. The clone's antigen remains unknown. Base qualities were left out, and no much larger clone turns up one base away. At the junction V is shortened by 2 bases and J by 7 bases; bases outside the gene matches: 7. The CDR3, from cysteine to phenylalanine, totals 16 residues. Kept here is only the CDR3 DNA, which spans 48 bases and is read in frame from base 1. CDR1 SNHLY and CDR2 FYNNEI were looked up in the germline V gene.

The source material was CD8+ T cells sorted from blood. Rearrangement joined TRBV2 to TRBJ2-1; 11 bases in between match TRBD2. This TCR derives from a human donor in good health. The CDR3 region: CASSEYSLAGENEQFF. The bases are TGTGCCAGCAGTGAATACTCACTAGCGGGAGAGAATGAGCAGTTCTTC. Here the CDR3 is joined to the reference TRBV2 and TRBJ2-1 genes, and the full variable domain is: EPEVTQTPSHQVTQMGQEVILRCVPISNHLYFYWYRQILGQKVEFLVSFYNNEISEKSEIFDDQFSVERPDGSNFTLKIRSTKLEDSAMYFCASSEYSLAGENEQFFGPGTRLTVL.